The 27 T cell receptor beta chains reported below all come from one sample, sequenced in a study of blood T cells in healthy people across ages. The second PCR ran about 6 to 12 cycles with a sample-barcoded 5' primer and J-beta primers. MiXCR was run by TCRdb on the 5' RACE reads, yielding one entry per CDR3 protein. The data show fewer than 1,000,000 distinct CDR3 sequences, under 45% seen once. Sequenced: blood. All receptors derive from a man in his 60s in good health.

The rearrangement uses TRBV9 and TRBJ2-3; D may be TRBD2 (5 bases). The CDR3 is 16 amino acids. The V gene's germline CDR1 is SGDLS and CDR2 YYNGEE. Trimming cost V 4 bases and J 0 bases, with 15 bases left between them. The CDR3 here is CASSPLAGLSTDTQYF. The DNA for the CDR3 is TGTGCCAGCAGCCCCTTAGCTGGACTTAGCACAGATACGCAGTATTTT. Variable domain in full (rest from reference TRBV9 and TRBJ2-3): DSGVTQTPKHLITATGQRVTLRCSPRSGDLSVYWYQQSLDQGLQFLIQYYNGEERAKGNILERFSAQQFPDLHSELNLSSLELGDSALYFCASSPLAGLSTDTQYFGPGTRLTVL.

This chain uses TRBV6-1 with TRBJ1-3, with 8 nucleotides matching TRBD1. With V trimmed by 6 bases and J by 4 bases, 11 bases remained unmatched. This CDR3 contains 16 residues. CDR1 and CDR2 (germline): MNHNS, SASEGT. CDR3 bases: TGTGCCAGCAGGAATACAGGGGGACCATCCGGAAACACCATATATTTT. Translation: CASRNTGGPSGNTIYF.

The rearrangement joins TRBV5-5 to TRBJ2-3, with D perhaps given as TRBD1 or TRBD2 (5 bases each). The V end was cut by 0 bases, the J end by 4 bases, with 12 bases between. The CDR3 is 15 residues long. Germline V gene data show CDR1 as SGHKS and CDR2 as YYEKEE (reference sequence). CDR3 protein: CASSLGGGVADTQYF. Written as DNA, the CDR3 is TGTGCCAGCAGCTTGGGTGGGGGAGTAGCAGATACGCAGTATTTT.

This clonotype showed up just a few times. V usage is TRBV7-2 and J usage is TRBJ2-7; TRBD1 is a possible D gene (5 bases). This CDR3 contains 12 residues. V lost 3 bases to trimming and J lost 9 bases, with 12 bases between them. In germline, CDR1 is SGHTA, CDR2 FQGNSA. DNA for the CDR3: TGTGCCAGCAGCTTGGGGCCCCCAGCGCAGTACTTC. Residues: CASSLGPPAQYF.

V and J are TRBV13 and TRBJ1-2, with 10 bases aligning to TRBD1. Germline trimming cut 5 bases from V and 3 bases from J; bases unmatched to any gene: 6. This CDR3 is 15 amino acids long. Germline-derived CDR1 and CDR2 are PRHDT and FYEKMQ (reference sequence). The CDR3 DNA is TGTGCCAGCAGCACGACAGGGGGCGCCTACTATGGCTACACCTTC. This translates into CASSTTGGAYYGYTF.

This CDR3 reads CASSAPGGRNEQFF. DNA for the CDR3: TGTGCCAGCAGTGCCCCCGGGGGGCGAAATGAGCAGTTCTTC. The rearrangement links TRBV12-3 or TRBV12-4 to TRBJ2-1; D may be TRBD2 (7 bases). V shed 5 bases and J shed 7 bases, with 15 bases lying between them. The CDR3 has 14 residues.

Remarks on this clonotype: The junction departs from the called germline gene at one end, perhaps through a read error. CDR3 sequence reads: CVSSIGRIYGYTF. The DNA for the CDR3 is TGTGTCAGTAGTATCGGCCGGATCTATGGCTACACCTTC. The chain links TRBV19 to TRBJ1-2; no clear D. Germline lookup yields CDR1 LNHDA and CDR2 SQIVND (reference sequence). The CDR3 is 13 amino acids.

The chain links TRBV20-1 to TRBJ2-1, with 8 bases aligning to TRBD2. Germline CDR1 and CDR2: DFQATT and SNEGSKA (reference sequence). V was clipped by 3 bases and J by 8 bases; unmatched bases: 6. The CDR3 is 13 amino acids. The CDR3 loop reads CSASRGGSHEQFF. As DNA, the CDR3 is TGCAGTGCTAGTCGGGGGGGATCCCATGAGCAGTTCTTC.

The chain recombines TRBV6-8 with TRBJ2-1; no clear D. The CDR3 totals 10 residues. Germline CDR1 reads MNHGY; CDR2 reads SAAAGT. Trimming removed 6 bases from V and 12 bases from J, with 9 bases in between. For the CDR3, the DNA is TGTGCCAGCAGCACTAAAGGGCAGTTCTTC. Translated: CASSTKGQFF.

This clonotype was seen more than once but under ten times. In DNA, the CDR3 is TGTGCCAGCAGTCCAGGACAGGGGAGGGTCGATGAGCAGTTCTTC. Amino acids: CASSPGQGRVDEQFF. The gene calls are TRBV27 and TRBJ2-1, with 9 bases lining up with TRBD1. The CDR3 totals 15 residues. The germline gives CDR1 MNHEY, CDR2 SMNVEV (reference sequence). Trimming cost V 5 bases and J 8 bases; bases outside gene matches: 10.

This clonotype has only a few counts. This chain connects TRBV27 to TRBJ2-5, with D unclear. V was trimmed by 3 bases and J by 5 bases, leaving 10 bases between them. This CDR3 has 13 residues. CDR1 MNHEY and CDR2 SMNVEV come from the germline V gene (reference sequence). CDR3 protein: CASSFFLGETQYF. CDR3 sequence (DNA): TGTGCCAGCAGTTTCTTCCTCGGCGAGACCCAGTACTTC.

The CDR3 DNA sequence: TGTGCCAGCAGTCAGACAGGGGCGGGGGGCTACACCTTC. It yields the protein CASSQTGAGGYTF. This chain links TRBV6-6 with TRBJ1-2, with 8 bases identical to TRBD1. The V and J ends lost 5 bases and 8 bases, in that order; junction bases with no gene match: 7. The CDR3 runs to 13 residues. Germline-derived CDR1 and CDR2 are MNHNY and SVGAGI (reference sequence).

Regarding this clonotype: A much larger clone differs from this one at a single base, so this may be a read error. The V gene is TRBV28, the J gene TRBJ2-5; weak D call: TRBD1 (6 bases). The tail of the sequence fits TRBJ2-7 better, so the J call may be wrong. This CDR3 contains 16 residues. Germline loops: CDR1 MDHEN, CDR2 SYDVKM. The CDR3 bases are TGTGCCAGCAGTCAAGGACAGCGTCTTGGCTCCTACGAGCAGTACTTC. Protein product: CASSQGQRLGSYEQYF.

The rearrangement links TRBV7-2 to TRBJ1-1; D remains ambiguous. This CDR3 region has 13 residues. The germline gives CDR1 SGHTA, CDR2 FQGNSA. The V and J ends lost 5 bases and 11 bases respectively, with 18 bases between them. The CDR3 sequence: CASSPGRVFEAFF. The CDR3 coding sequence is TGTGCCAGCAGCCCGGGGAGGGTTTTTGAGGCTTTCTTT.

This sequence joins TRBV6-2 or TRBV6-3 and TRBJ2-3, with 8 nucleotides matching TRBD2. The V and J ends lost 2 bases and 0 bases, in that order; junction bases with no gene match: 1. The CDR3 is 15 residues long. Germline assignment: CDR1 MNHEY and CDR2 SVGEGT. Written as DNA, the CDR3 is TGTGCCAGCAGTTACATAGCGGGGAGCACAGATACGCAGTATTTT. Translating gives CASSYIAGSTDTQYF.

For this clonotype: A much larger clone lies one base from this, so it may be a read error. This chain joins TRBV3-1 and TRBJ2-1; the D call may be TRBD1 or TRBD2 (5 bases each). The J call may be incorrect, as the DNA end agrees better with TRBJ2-7. The CDR3 sequence is 15 residues long. Germline lookup yields CDR1 LGHDT and CDR2 YNNKEL (reference sequence). The CDR3 DNA sequence: TGTGCCAGCAGCCAAGTGGGACCGAACGGCAATGAGCAGTACTTC. Amino acid sequence: CASSQVGPNGNEQYF.

The chain couples TRBV6-6 to TRBJ2-1; D call uncertain. V lost 8 bases and J 7 bases, leaving 15 bases between the germline ends. This CDR3 comprises 13 residues. Germline values: CDR1 MNHNY, CDR2 SVGAGI (reference sequence). The CDR3 DNA is TGTGCCAGCGGTCCCGATAATAGGAATGAGCAGTTCTTC. This translates into CASGPDNRNEQFF.

This clonotype was recorded a few times. V gene TRBV5-1 combines with J gene TRBJ2-7; D may be TRBD2 (5 bases). V gave up 4 bases and J gave up 3 bases, with 14 bases separating them. This CDR3 region has 14 residues. Germline V gene data show CDR1 as SGHRS and CDR2 as YFSETQ. The CDR3 DNA sequence: TGCGCCAGCAGCCACGAGCACGGGAACTACGAGCAGTACTTC. It yields the protein CASSHEHGNYEQYF.

This clonotype came up a few times. This chain links TRBV20-1 with TRBJ2-4, with D perhaps TRBD1 (7 bases). Trimming shortened V by 6 bases and J by 6 bases, and 15 bases separated the two germline ends. This CDR3 is built from 13 residues. Germline CDR1 and CDR2: DFQATT and SNEGSKA (reference sequence). DNA of the CDR3: TGCAGTGCCGAGCGACAGGGAGGAAACATTCAGTACTTC. Encoded protein: CSAERQGGNIQYF.

The J gene is TRBJ2-1, the V gene TRBV6-5; TRBD2 matches 8 bases. This CDR3 has 16 amino acids. V lost 8 bases and J lost 8; bases outside the gene matches: 17. Germline V gene lookup returns CDR1 MNHEY and CDR2 SVGAGI. The CDR3 DNA follows: TGTGCCAGCCTCCCAAGACCGGGACTAGTGAGTGATGAGCAGTTCTTC. Protein: CASLPRPGLVSDEQFF.

The rearrangement joins TRBV2 to TRBJ2-5, with D perhaps matching TRBD2 (6 bases). Per germline, CDR1 SNHLY and CDR2 FYNNEI. V was shortened by 7 bases and J by 5 bases, with 14 bases between the two germline ends. The CDR3 has 13 amino acids. As DNA, the CDR3 is TGTGCCAGCAAAAAGACTAGTCGGGAGACCCAGTACTTC. It is translated as CASKKTSRETQYF.

V is TRBV30 and J is TRBJ1-3; D perhaps matches TRBD1 (5 bases). V was clipped by 4 bases and J by 8 bases, with 12 bases between them. The germline V gene has CDR1 GTSNPN and CDR2 SVGIG (reference sequence). The length of the CDR3 is 12 residues. The CDR3 loop is CAWTGGKDTIYF. The CDR3 bases are TGTGCCTGGACGGGGGGAAAGGACACCATATATTTT.

This chain links TRBV28 with TRBJ2-3; possibly TRBD2 for D (5 bases). Per the germline V gene, CDR1 is MDHEN and CDR2 is SYDVKM. V dropped 4 bases and J dropped 4 bases, with 12 bases sitting between them. The length of the CDR3 is 14 residues. DNA for the CDR3: TGTGCCAGCAGTTATGCGACGGAGGCAGATACGCAGTATTTT. This encodes CASSYATEADTQYF. Together with reference TRBV28 and TRBJ2-3, the CDR3 gives the full variable domain: DVKVTQSSRYLVKRTGEKVFLECVQDMDHENMFWYRQDPGLGLRLIYFSYDVKMKEKGDIPEGYSVSREKKERFSLILESASTNQTSMYLCASSYATEADTQYFGPGTRLTVL.

This chain joins TRBV5-1 and TRBJ2-3, with D perhaps matching TRBD1 or TRBD2 (5 bases each). The germline gives CDR1 SGHRS, CDR2 YFSETQ. This CDR3 is 15 amino acids long. The V and J ends lost 4 bases and 2 bases respectively, with 14 bases between them. The CDR3 here is CASSLRDQHTDTQYF. The CDR3, as DNA: TGCGCCAGCAGCCTCCGGGACCAGCACACAGATACGCAGTATTTT.

This chain connects TRBV6-7 to TRBJ2-3, with D perhaps TRBD1 (6 bases). TRBV6-7 is reported as an ORF; its role is uncertain. Trimming left V 6 bases short and J 1 base short, with 17 bases between. The CDR3 length is 16 residues. CDR3 in amino acids: CASSPHVGAGTDTQYF. In nucleotides, the CDR3 is TGTGCCAGCAGCCCCCACGTGGGGGCCGGCACAGATACGCAGTATTTT.

In the case of this clonotype: At one boundary the junction diverges from the germline segment, which might be a read error. V is TRBV5-8 and J is TRBJ2-2, with 8 bases aligning to TRBD1. Per germline, CDR1 SGHTS and CDR2 YDEGEE. The CDR3 has 15 residues. The DNA of the CDR3 is TGTGCCAGCAGCCTATTGACAGGGGCCACCGGGGGGCTGTTTTTT. It codes for CASSLLTGATGGLFF.

The V call is TRBV4-1, the J call TRBJ1-2; D not resolved. The CDR3 consists of 18 residues. Germline V gene lookup returns CDR1 MGHRA and CDR2 YSYEKL. Trimming took off 1 base at V and 2 bases at J, with 20 bases between the two ends. In nucleotides, the CDR3 is TGCGCCAGCAGCCAAGGACCATCCCCCGGATGGATAAACTATGGCTACACCTTC. Residues: CASSQGPSPGWINYGYTF.